This is a list of T cell receptor beta chains from one sample in a study of blood T cell repertoires in COVID-19. Some clones are missing from TCRdb's copy, which holds only in-frame ones; the method was immunoSEQ multiplex PCR. Altogether 130,000 to 150,000 clones are present, about 89% being singletons, with the ten largest covering about 11%. Sequences were obtained from PBMCs or T cells enriched from blood (not recorded which). All receptors come from a man in his 60s who had recovered from COVID-19. CDR3s include the opening cysteine and the closing phenylalanine or tryptophan. D genes are given only for firm matches. Clone size is shown for a subset of rows, as once, few, many or a class of expanded clone.

cdr3_aa cdr3_nt clone_size j_call cdr3_length d_call v_call
CASSTRTGRYEQYF TGCGCCAGCAGCACCCGGACAGGGCGCTACGAGCAGTACTTC . TRBJ2-7 14 TRBD1 TRBV4-1
CASGSSAFYEQYF TGTGCCAGCGGGAGTAGCGCATTCTACGAGCAGTACTTC . TRBJ2-7 13 . TRBV6-5
CASKIQGWGQPQHF TGTGCCAGCAAGATACAGGGTTGGGGTCAGCCCCAGCATTTT . TRBJ1-5 14 . TRBV2
CASLQLAGGPRNEQFF TGTGCCAGTCTCCAACTAGCGGGAGGGCCTAGAAATGAGCAGTTCTTC . TRBJ2-1 16 TRBD2 TRBV19
CASISEGATYNEQFF TGTGCCAGCATCTCGGAGGGGGCTACATACAATGAGCAGTTCTTC . TRBJ2-1 15 . TRBV7-9
CASSLGTQAYTQYF TGTGCCAGCAGCCTCGGGACTCAAGCTTATACGCAGTATTTT . TRBJ2-3 14 . TRBV9
CASSQVVASGGINEQFF TGTGCCAGCAGCCAGGTCGTGGCTAGCGGGGGGATCAATGAGCAGTTCTTC . TRBJ2-1 17 TRBD2 TRBV4-2
CASSASPLGRGTYEQYF TGCGCCAGCAGCGCTTCCCCTCTCGGCAGGGGCACCTACGAGCAGTACTTC . TRBJ2-7 17 . TRBV5-1
CASSPGPNQPQHF TGTGCCAGCAGCCCAGGGCCCAATCAGCCCCAGCATTTT . TRBJ1-5 13 . TRBV11-2
CASSYTGPPLSTIYF TGTGCCAGCAGCTACACAGGACCCCCGCTTAGTACCATATATTTT . TRBJ1-3 15 . TRBV7-6
CASSQGHSGNTIYF TGTGCCAGCAGCCAGGGACACTCTGGAAACACCATATATTTT . TRBJ1-3 14 . TRBV6-5
CARSNLAGYNEQFF TGTGCCAGAAGCAATTTAGCGGGGTACAATGAGCAGTTCTTC . TRBJ2-1 14 TRBD2 TRBV5-3
CASSLENLHEQYF TGTGCCAGCAGCTTGGAGAATCTCCACGAGCAGTACTTC . TRBJ2-7 13 . TRBV13
CASRVDRPLSYTF TGTGCCAGCAGGGTTGACAGGCCACTGAGCTACACCTTC . TRBJ1-2 13 . TRBV6-5
CASSLDRAAF TGTGCCAGCAGTCTGGACAGGGCCGCCTTC . TRBJ1-2 10 TRBD1 TRBV12-3/TRBV12-4
CATSVPSGRALYNEQFF TGTGCCACCAGTGTCCCAAGCGGGAGGGCCCTCTACAATGAGCAGTTCTTC few TRBJ2-1 17 TRBD2 TRBV24-1
CASSTSGLQGYYGYTF TGTGCCAGCAGCACCTCCGGCCTCCAGGGATACTATGGCTACACCTTC . TRBJ1-2 16 . TRBV28
CATSDNSNTEAFF TGTGCCACCAGTGATAACAGTAACACTGAAGCTTTCTTT . TRBJ1-1 13 . TRBV24-1
CASSIGQGGYEQFF TGTGCCAGCAGTATCGGACAGGGCGGCTATGAGCAGTTCTTC . TRBJ2-1 14 TRBD1 TRBV2
CASRGGGDYGYTF TGTGCCAGCAGGGGCGGGGGGGACTATGGCTACACCTTC . TRBJ1-2 13 . TRBV4-2
CASSQMGGVHNEQFF TGTGCCAGCAGCCAAATGGGGGGAGTACACAATGAGCAGTTCTTC once TRBJ2-1 15 . TRBV7-9
CASRVSGGDNEQFF TGTGCCAGCAGGGTTAGCGGGGGGGACAATGAGCAGTTCTTC . TRBJ2-1 14 TRBD2 TRBV6-5
CAWRTGYYGYTF TGTGCCTGGCGGACGGGGTACTATGGCTACACCTTC . TRBJ1-2 12 . TRBV30
CASIQEEGSEQYF TGTGCCAGCATCCAAGAGGAGGGTAGTGAGCAGTACTTC . TRBJ2-7 13 . TRBV25-1
CASSVGGGGSNQPQHF TGTGCCAGCAGCGTAGGGGGAGGGGGAAGCAATCAGCCCCAGCATTTT . TRBJ1-5 16 . TRBV9
CASSVGTGSLDEQYF TGTGCCAGCAGCGTAGGGACAGGGAGTCTGGACGAGCAGTACTTC . TRBJ2-7 15 TRBD1 TRBV9
CASSESRRAGNQPQHF TGTGCCAGCAGTGAAAGTCGCAGGGCGGGCAATCAGCCCCAGCATTTT once TRBJ1-5 16 . TRBV2
CASSSRVSLTGPIVNEQFF TGTGCCAGCAGCTCCAGGGTCTCTTTGACAGGACCAATCGTGAATGAGCAGTTCTTC . TRBJ2-1 19 . TRBV7-9
CATSTRAGVGEKLFF TGTGCCACCAGCACGAGGGCCGGAGTGGGTGAAAAACTGTTTTTT few TRBJ1-4 15 . TRBV15
CASSLWARSGSIYEQYF TGTGCCAGCAGTTTATGGGCGCGGAGCGGGAGTATCTACGAGCAGTACTTC . TRBJ2-7 17 TRBD2 TRBV27
CATSDPSVAGGYNEQFF TGTGCCACCAGTGACCCGTCCGTAGCAGGGGGGTACAATGAGCAGTTCTTC . TRBJ2-1 17 . TRBV24-1
CASSEWTGKYNGYTF TGTGCCAGTAGTGAATGGACAGGGAAATACAATGGCTACACCTTC . TRBJ1-2 15 TRBD1 TRBV19
CATTPTGNTGELFF TGTGCCACGACCCCCACGGGGAACACCGGGGAGCTGTTTTTT few TRBJ2-2 14 . TRBV30
CASSLYSNQPQHF TGTGCCAGCAGCTTATATAGCAATCAGCCCCAGCATTTT few TRBJ1-5 13 . TRBV11-2
CASSGKTSGSYEQYF TGTGCCAGCAGCGGGAAGACTAGCGGGAGCTACGAGCAGTACTTC . TRBJ2-7 15 TRBD2 TRBV2
CATSDPDRGQETQYF TGTGCCACCAGTGATCCTGACAGGGGGCAAGAGACCCAGTACTTC . TRBJ2-5 15 TRBD1 TRBV24-1
CASSQEGLAGVFSGANVLTF TGTGCCAGCAGCCAAGAGGGACTAGCGGGGGTCTTCTCTGGGGCCAACGTCCTGACTTTC once TRBJ2-6 20 TRBD2 TRBV3-1/TRBV3-2
CASRKDGYYEQYF TGTGCCAGCAGGAAAGACGGGTACTACGAGCAGTACTTC . TRBJ2-7 13 . TRBV2
CASSFTSGDTQYF TGTGCCAGCAGCTTTACTAGCGGCGATACGCAGTATTTT . TRBJ2-3 13 TRBD2 TRBV7-3
CASSLLAGVVYNEQFF TGTGCCAGCAGCTTGCTAGCGGGAGTAGTGTACAATGAGCAGTTCTTC . TRBJ2-1 16 TRBD2 TRBV7-6
CASSQRGDSSYNEQFF TGTGCCAGCAGCCAACGGGGGGATAGCTCCTACAATGAGCAGTTCTTC once TRBJ2-1 16 TRBD2 TRBV5-5
CASSLGRRGRSGNTIYF TGTGCCAGCAGCTTAGGTCGGAGGGGGCGATCTGGAAACACCATATATTTT . TRBJ1-3 17 TRBD1 TRBV7-8
CATNQGPEAFF TGTGCCACCAATCAGGGTCCTGAAGCTTTCTTT . TRBJ1-1 11 . TRBV28
CASSLSGTRGEQYF TGCGCCAGCAGCCTATCCGGGACTAGGGGCGAGCAGTACTTC . TRBJ2-7 14 TRBD2 TRBV5-1